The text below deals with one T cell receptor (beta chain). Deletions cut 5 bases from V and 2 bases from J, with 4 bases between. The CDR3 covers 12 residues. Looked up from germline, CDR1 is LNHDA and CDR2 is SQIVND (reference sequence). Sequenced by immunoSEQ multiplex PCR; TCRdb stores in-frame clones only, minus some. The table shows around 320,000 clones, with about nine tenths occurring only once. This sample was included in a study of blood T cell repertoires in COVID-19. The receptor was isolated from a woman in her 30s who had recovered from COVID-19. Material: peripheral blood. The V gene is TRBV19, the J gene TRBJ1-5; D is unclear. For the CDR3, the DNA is TGTGCCAGTAGTCTCCGCAATCAGCCCCAGCATTTT. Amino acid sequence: CASSLRNQPQHF.